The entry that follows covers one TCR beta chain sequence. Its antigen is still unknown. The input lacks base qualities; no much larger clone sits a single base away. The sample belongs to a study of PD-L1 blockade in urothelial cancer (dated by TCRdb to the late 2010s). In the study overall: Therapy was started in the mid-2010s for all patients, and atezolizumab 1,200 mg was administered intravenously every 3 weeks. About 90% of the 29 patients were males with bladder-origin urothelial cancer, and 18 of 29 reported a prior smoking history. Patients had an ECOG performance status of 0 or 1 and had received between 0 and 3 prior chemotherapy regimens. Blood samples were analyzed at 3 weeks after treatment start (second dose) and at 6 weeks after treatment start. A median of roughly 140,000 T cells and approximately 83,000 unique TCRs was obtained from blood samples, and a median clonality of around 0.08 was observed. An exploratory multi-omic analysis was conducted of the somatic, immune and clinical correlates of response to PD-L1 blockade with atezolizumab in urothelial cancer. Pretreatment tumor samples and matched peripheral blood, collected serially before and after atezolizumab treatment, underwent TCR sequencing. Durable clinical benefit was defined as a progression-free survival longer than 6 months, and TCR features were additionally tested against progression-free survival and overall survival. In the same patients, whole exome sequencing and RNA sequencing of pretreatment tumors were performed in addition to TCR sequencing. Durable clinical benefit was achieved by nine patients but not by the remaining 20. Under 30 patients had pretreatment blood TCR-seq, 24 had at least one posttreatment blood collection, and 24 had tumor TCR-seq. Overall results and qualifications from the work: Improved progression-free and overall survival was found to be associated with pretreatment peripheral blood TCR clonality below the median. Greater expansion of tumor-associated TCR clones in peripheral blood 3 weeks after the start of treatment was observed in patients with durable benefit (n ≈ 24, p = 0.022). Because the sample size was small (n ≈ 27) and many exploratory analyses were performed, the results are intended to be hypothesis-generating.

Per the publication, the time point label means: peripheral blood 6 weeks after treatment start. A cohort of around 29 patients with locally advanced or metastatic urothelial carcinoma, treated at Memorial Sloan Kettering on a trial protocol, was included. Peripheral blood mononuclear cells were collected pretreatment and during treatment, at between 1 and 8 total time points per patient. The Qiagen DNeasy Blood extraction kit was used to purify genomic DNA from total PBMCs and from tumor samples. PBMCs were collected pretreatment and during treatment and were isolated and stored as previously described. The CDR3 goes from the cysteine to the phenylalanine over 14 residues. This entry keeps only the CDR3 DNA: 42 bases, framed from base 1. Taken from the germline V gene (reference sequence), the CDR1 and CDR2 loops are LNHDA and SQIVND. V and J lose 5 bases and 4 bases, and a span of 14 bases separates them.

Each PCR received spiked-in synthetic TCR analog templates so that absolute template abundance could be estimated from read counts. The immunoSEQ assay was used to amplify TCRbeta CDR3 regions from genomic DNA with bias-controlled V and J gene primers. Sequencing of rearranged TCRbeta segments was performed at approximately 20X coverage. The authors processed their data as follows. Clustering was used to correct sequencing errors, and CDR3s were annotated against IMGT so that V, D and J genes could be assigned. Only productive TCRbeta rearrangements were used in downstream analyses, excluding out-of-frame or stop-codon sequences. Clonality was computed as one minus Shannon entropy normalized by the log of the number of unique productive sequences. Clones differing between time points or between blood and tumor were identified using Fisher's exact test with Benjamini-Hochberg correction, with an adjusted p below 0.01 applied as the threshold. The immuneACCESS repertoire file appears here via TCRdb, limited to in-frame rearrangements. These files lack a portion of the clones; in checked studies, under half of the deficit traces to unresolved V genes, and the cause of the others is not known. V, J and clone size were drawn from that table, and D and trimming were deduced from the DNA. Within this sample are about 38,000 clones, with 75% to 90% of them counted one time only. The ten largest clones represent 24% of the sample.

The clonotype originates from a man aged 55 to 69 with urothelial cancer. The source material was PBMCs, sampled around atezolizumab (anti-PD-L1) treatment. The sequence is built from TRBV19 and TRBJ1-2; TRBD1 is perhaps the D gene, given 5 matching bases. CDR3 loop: CASSRGDWSYGYTF. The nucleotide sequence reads TGTGCCAGTAGTCGGGGGGACTGGAGCTATGGCTACACCTTC. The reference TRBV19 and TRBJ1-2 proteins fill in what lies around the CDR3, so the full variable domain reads DGGITQSPKYLFRKEGQNVTLSCEQNLNHDAMYWYRQDPGQGLRLIYYSQIVNDFQKGDIAEGYSVSREKKESFPLTVTSAQKNPTAFYLCASSRGDWSYGYTFGSGTRLTVV.